A selection of T cell receptor beta chains follows, all from one sample in a study of T-cell memory formation after mild COVID-19. TCRdb re-called the 5' RACE reads through MiXCR, storing one row per CDR3 protein. The sample holds fewer than 200,000 distinct CDR3 sequences, roughly 20% seen once. Sequences were obtained from PBMCs or a T cell subset sorted from them (not recorded which). These receptors were collected from a man between 18 and 35 years old who had mild COVID-19 (a few samples of this study predate the infection). Cell type and time point are not known. Each CDR3 is given with its conserved first and last residue. A D gene is named only where the DNA matches it firmly. Not all rows give a size; the values are once, few, many and, for expanded clones, a class.

cdr3_aa: CASSYLGGTSTDTQYF
v_call: TRBV7-3
clone_size: few
d_call: TRBD1
j_call: TRBJ2-3

cdr3_aa: CASSLGDRGSYEQYF
v_call: TRBV7-9
clone_size: -
d_call: TRBD1
j_call: TRBJ2-7

cdr3_aa: CASSPGTAPEDGYTF
v_call: TRBV18
clone_size: few
d_call: TRBD1
j_call: TRBJ1-2

cdr3_aa: CASSAYTDTQYF
v_call: TRBV7-2
clone_size: many
d_call: -
j_call: TRBJ2-3

cdr3_aa: CSAKDEGQGYNEQFF
v_call: TRBV20-1
clone_size: few
d_call: TRBD1
j_call: TRBJ2-1

cdr3_aa: CASSYSFGARNEKLFF
v_call: TRBV6-5
clone_size: few
d_call: -
j_call: TRBJ1-4

cdr3_aa: CAISATSNTEAFF
v_call: TRBV10-3
clone_size: -
d_call: -
j_call: TRBJ1-1

cdr3_aa: CASSPFAGATGETQYF
v_call: TRBV5-1
clone_size: few
d_call: -
j_call: TRBJ2-5

cdr3_aa: CASSQAGGFSYEQYF
v_call: TRBV5-1
clone_size: -
d_call: -
j_call: TRBJ2-7

cdr3_aa: CAGQGNYGYTF
v_call: TRBV6-6
clone_size: -
d_call: TRBD1
j_call: TRBJ1-2

cdr3_aa: CDSSPSRRGILVNTEAFF
v_call: TRBV12-3/TRBV12-4
clone_size: -
d_call: -
j_call: TRBJ1-1

cdr3_aa: CASSQDENRGEANYGYTF
v_call: TRBV4-1
clone_size: few
d_call: TRBD1
j_call: TRBJ1-2

cdr3_aa: CASSPVQGNTEAFF
v_call: TRBV5-6
clone_size: few
d_call: -
j_call: TRBJ1-1

cdr3_aa: CAISGTSGGTDTQYF
v_call: TRBV10-3
clone_size: -
d_call: TRBD2
j_call: TRBJ2-3

cdr3_aa: CASSQDWPRGYEQFF
v_call: TRBV3-1
clone_size: few
d_call: -
j_call: TRBJ2-1

cdr3_aa: CASSAGDSGAEAFF
v_call: TRBV5-1
clone_size: few
d_call: -
j_call: TRBJ1-1

cdr3_aa: CATSDSGLAGGSNNEQFF
v_call: TRBV24-1
clone_size: -
d_call: TRBD2
j_call: TRBJ2-1

cdr3_aa: CASSPRKNSANSPLHF
v_call: TRBV6-5
clone_size: -
d_call: -
j_call: TRBJ1-6

cdr3_aa: CASRPQGDNQPQHF
v_call: TRBV12-3/TRBV12-4
clone_size: -
d_call: TRBD1
j_call: TRBJ1-5

cdr3_aa: CASGGESVMNTEAFF
v_call: TRBV7-8
clone_size: few
d_call: -
j_call: TRBJ1-1

cdr3_aa: CASSADRAGNTIYF
v_call: TRBV5-4
clone_size: -
d_call: TRBD1
j_call: TRBJ1-3

cdr3_aa: CASSLQTGGNEQFF
v_call: TRBV5-1
clone_size: many
d_call: TRBD1
j_call: TRBJ2-1

cdr3_aa: CASGWLEQFF
v_call: TRBV25-1
clone_size: -
d_call: -
j_call: TRBJ2-1

cdr3_aa: CASSMAPGTEQFF
v_call: TRBV7-2
clone_size: many
d_call: -
j_call: TRBJ2-1

cdr3_aa: CATSRDRGGGKAFF
v_call: TRBV15
clone_size: -
d_call: -
j_call: TRBJ1-1

cdr3_aa: CASSRQGETNEKLFF
v_call: TRBV7-9
clone_size: few
d_call: TRBD1
j_call: TRBJ1-4

cdr3_aa: CASSVAGANTGELFF
v_call: TRBV9
clone_size: few
d_call: -
j_call: TRBJ2-2

cdr3_aa: CASSYSMGTEAFF
v_call: TRBV6-6
clone_size: -
d_call: -
j_call: TRBJ1-1